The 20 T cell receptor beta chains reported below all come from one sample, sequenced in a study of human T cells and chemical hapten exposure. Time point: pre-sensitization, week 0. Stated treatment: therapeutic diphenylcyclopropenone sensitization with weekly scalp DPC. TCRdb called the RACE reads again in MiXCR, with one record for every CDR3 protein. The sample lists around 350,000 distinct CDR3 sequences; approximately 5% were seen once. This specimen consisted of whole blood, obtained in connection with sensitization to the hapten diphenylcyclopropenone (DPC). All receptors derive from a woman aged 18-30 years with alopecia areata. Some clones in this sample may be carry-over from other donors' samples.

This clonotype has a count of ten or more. CDR3 DNA: TGTGCCAGCAGTTACGACCCAGTCGCGGAGCACCCTTCCAATGAGCAGTTCTTC. Protein sequence: CASSYDPVAEHPSNEQFF. V and J are TRBV6-5 and TRBJ2-1; D is ambiguous. This CDR3 is 18 amino acids long. V was clipped by 2 bases and J by 6 bases, with 23 bases between them. The germline V gene encodes CDR1 MNHEY and CDR2 SVGAGI.

The CDR3 loop reads CASSPSGAYYEQYF. The CDR3 nucleotides read TGTGCCAGCAGCCCAAGCGGGGCTTACTACGAGCAGTACTTC. J is TRBJ2-7 and V is TRBV9; 7 positions agree with TRBD2. Trimming cost V 4 bases and J 3 bases; bases outside gene matches: 7. Germline CDR1 reads SGDLS; CDR2 reads YYNGEE. The CDR3 extends over 14 amino acids.

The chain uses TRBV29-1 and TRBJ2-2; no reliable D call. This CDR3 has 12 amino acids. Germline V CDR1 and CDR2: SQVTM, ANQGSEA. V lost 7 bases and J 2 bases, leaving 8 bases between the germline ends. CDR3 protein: CSGTYNTGELFF. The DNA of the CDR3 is TGCAGCGGGACGTACAACACCGGGGAGCTGTTTTTT.

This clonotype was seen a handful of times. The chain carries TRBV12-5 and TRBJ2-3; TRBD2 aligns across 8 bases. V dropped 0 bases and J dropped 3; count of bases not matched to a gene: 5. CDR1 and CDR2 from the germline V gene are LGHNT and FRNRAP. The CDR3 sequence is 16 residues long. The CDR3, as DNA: TGTGCTAGTGGTTTGGTATTGACGGGGGGGACAGATACGCAGTATTTT. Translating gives CASGLVLTGGTDTQYF.

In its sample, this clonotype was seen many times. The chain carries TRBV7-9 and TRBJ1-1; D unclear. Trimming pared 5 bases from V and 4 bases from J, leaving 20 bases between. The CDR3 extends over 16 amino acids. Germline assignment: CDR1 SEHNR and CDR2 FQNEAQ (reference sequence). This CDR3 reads CASSQAIGSWITEAFF. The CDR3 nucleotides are TGTGCCAGCAGCCAAGCGATAGGGAGTTGGATCACTGAAGCTTTCTTT.

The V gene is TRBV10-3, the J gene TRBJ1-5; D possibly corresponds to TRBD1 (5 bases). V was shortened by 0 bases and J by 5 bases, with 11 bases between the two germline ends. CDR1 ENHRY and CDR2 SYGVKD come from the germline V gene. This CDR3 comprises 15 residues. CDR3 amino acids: CAISESGQYDQPQHF. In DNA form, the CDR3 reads TGTGCCATCAGTGAGTCGGGGCAGTACGATCAGCCCCAGCATTTT.

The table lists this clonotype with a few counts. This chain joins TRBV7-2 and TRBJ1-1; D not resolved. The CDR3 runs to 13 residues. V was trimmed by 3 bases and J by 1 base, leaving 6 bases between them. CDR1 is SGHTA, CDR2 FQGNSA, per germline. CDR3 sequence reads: CASSFSPNTEAFF. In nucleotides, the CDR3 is TGTGCCAGCAGCTTCAGCCCGAACACTGAAGCTTTCTTT.

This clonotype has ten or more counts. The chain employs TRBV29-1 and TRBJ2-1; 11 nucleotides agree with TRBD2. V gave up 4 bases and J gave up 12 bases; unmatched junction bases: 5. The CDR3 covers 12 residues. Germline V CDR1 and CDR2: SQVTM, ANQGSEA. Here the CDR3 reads CSVGLAGGGQFF. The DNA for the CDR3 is TGCAGCGTTGGCCTAGCGGGGGGAGGGCAGTTCTTC.

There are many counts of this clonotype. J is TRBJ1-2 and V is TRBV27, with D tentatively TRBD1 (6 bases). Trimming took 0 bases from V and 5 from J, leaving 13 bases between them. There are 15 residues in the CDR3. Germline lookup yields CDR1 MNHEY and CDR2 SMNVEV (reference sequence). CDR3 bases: TGTGCCAGCAGTTTATCGGGGGGGCCGTGGTATGGCTACACCTTC. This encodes CASSLSGGPWYGYTF.

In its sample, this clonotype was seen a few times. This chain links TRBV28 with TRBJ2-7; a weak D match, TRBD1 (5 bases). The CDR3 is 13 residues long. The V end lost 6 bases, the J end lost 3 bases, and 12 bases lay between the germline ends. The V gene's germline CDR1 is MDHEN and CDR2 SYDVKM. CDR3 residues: CASRKDRFYEQYF. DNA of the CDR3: TGTGCCAGCAGGAAAGACAGATTCTACGAGCAGTACTTC.

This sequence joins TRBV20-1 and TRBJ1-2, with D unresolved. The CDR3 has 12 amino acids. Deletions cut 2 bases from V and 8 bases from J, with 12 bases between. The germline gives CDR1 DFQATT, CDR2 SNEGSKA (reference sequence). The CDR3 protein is CSARIQLWGYTF. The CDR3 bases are TGCAGTGCTAGAATACAGCTATGGGGCTACACCTTC.

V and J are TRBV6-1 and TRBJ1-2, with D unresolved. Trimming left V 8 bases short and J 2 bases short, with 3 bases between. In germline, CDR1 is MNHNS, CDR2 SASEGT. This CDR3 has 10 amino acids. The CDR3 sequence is CASENYGYTF. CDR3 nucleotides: TGTGCCAGCGAGAACTATGGCTACACCTTC.

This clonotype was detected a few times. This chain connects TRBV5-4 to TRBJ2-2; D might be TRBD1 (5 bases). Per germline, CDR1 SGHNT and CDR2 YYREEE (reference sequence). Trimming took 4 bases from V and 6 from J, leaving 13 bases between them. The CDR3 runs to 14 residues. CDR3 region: CASSLPQASGELFF. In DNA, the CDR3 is TGTGCCAGCAGCCTTCCACAGGCGTCCGGGGAGCTGTTTTTT.

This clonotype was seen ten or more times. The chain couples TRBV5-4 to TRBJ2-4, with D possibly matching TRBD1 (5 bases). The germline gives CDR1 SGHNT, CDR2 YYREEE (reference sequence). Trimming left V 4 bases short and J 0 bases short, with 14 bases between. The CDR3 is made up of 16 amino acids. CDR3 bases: TGTGCCAGCAGCCGGAGTAGGGGTCTAGCCAAAAACATTCAGTACTTC. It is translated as CASSRSRGLAKNIQYF.

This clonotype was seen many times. CDR3: CASSVIRDNSYEQYF. The CDR3 DNA reads as TGTGCCAGCAGTGTAATCCGGGACAACTCCTACGAGCAGTACTTC. The chain uses TRBV28 and TRBJ2-7; tentative D call: TRBD1 (6 bases). The V gene's germline CDR1 is MDHEN and CDR2 SYDVKM. This CDR3 comprises 15 residues. V shed 5 bases and J shed 0 bases, with 14 bases lying between them.

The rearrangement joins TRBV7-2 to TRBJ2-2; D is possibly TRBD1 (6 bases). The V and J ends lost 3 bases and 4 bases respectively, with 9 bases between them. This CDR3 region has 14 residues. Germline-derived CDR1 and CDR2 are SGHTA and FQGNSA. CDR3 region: CASSFTGITGELFF. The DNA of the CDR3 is TGTGCCAGCAGCTTTACAGGGATCACCGGGGAGCTGTTTTTT. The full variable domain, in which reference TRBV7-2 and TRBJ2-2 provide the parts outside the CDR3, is GAGVSQSPSNKVTEKGKDVELRCDPISGHTALYWYRQSLGQGLEFLIYFQGNSAPDKSGLPSDRFSAERTGGSVSTLTIQRTQQEDSAVYLCASSFTGITGELFFGEGSRLTVL.

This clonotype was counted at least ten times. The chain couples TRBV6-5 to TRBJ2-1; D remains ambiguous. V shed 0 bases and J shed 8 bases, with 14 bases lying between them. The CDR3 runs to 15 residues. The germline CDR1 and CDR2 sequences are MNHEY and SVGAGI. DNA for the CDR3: TGTGCCAGCAGTTACTCCCGCGGTAGAGAGGATGAGCAGTTCTTC. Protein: CASSYSRGREDEQFF.

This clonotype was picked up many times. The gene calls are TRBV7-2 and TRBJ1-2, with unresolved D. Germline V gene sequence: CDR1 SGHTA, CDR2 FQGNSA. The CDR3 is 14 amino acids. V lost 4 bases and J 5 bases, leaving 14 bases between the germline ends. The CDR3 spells CASSSDSLDYGYTF. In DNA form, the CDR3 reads TGTGCCAGCAGCTCCGACTCGCTAGATTATGGCTACACCTTC.

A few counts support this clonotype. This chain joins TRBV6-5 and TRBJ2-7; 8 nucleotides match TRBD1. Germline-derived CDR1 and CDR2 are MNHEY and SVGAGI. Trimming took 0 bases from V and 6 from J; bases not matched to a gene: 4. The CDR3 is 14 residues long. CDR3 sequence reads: CASSYSGRGREQYF. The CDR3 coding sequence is TGTGCCAGCAGTTACTCCGGCAGGGGGCGCGAGCAGTACTTC.

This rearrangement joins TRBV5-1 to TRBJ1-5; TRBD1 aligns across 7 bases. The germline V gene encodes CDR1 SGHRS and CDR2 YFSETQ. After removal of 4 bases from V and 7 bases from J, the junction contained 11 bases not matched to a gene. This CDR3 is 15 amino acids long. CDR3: CASSRTTGVGQPQHF. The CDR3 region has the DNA TGCGCCAGCAGCCGTACTACAGGGGTCGGGCAGCCCCAGCATTTT.